Presented here are 3 T cell receptor beta chains from one specimen sequenced in a study of blood T cell repertoires in COVID-19 (dated by TCRdb to 2018 to 2021). Library preparation employed the immunoSEQ multiplex PCR assay. In its TCRdb copy, this immuneACCESS table keeps in-frame sequences only and misses some clones. Where compared with another copy, unresolved V genes explain less than half of these, and the others have no known cause. Across this sample there are around 400,000 clones, with about 90% seen only once. The ten largest make up roughly 2.1% of the sample. The sequenced sample was peripheral blood. These receptors came from a woman aged 55-75 years with COVID-19, enrolled during active disease.

This clone was counted a few times. The J gene is TRBJ1-3, the V gene TRBV5-8, with D maybe TRBD1 (5 bases). CDR3 length: 13 residues. The V end was cut by 4 bases, the J end by 7 bases, with 12 bases between. Germline CDR1 is SGHTS and CDR2 is YDEGEE. The CDR3 spells CASSQARGNTIYF. The CDR3 DNA is TGTGCCAGCAGCCAAGCAAGGGGTAACACCATATATTTT.

The chain carries TRBV7-6 and TRBJ2-3, with D tentatively TRBD2 (6 bases). V shed 3 bases and J shed 0 bases, with 10 bases lying between them. Germline CDR1 is SGHVS and CDR2 is FNYEAQ. The CDR3 loop spans 15 amino acids. The CDR3 loop is CASSFGGASTDTQYF. The CDR3 DNA reads TGTGCCAGCAGCTTCGGCGGGGCCAGCACAGATACGCAGTATTTT. Full variable domain (outside the CDR3, taken from reference TRBV7-6 and TRBJ2-3): GAGVSQSPRYKVTKRGQDVALRCDPISGHVSLYWYRQALGQGPEFLTYFNYEAQQDKSGLPNDRFSAERPEGSISTLTIQRTEQRDSAMYRCASSFGGASTDTQYFGPGTRLTVL.

The table lists this clone with a count of one. V is TRBV5-4 and J is TRBJ2-3; D unresolved. The germline V and J ends were trimmed by 0 bases and 0 bases, with 8 bases remaining between them. CDR1 is SGHNT and CDR2 is YYREEE in the germline V gene (reference sequence). The CDR3 spans 15 residues. The chain's CDR3 is CASSLGLLSTDTQYF. CDR3 sequence (DNA): TGTGCCAGCAGCTTGGGACTTCTTAGCACAGATACGCAGTATTTT.